A single sample gave rise to the 9 T cell receptor beta chains below, sequenced in a study of naive and memory T cell subsets. The SP2 primer and nested alpha and beta constant region primers amplified ligated cDNA in four rounds. TCRdb itself ran the UMI-ligation and nested PCR reads through MiXCR, one entry per CDR3 protein. The sample consists of 37,000 or so distinct CDR3 sequences, about 11% of them appearing once. The sample's treatment: skin biopsy from PPD injection site in Mantoux-positive individual. A UMI-containing oligonucleotide was joined by 3' ligation to the TCR cDNA template. Here the sequenced sample was skin, taken from a tuberculin skin test site. These receptors originate from an adult in good health.

This clonotype was seen many times. The J gene is TRBJ2-6, the V gene TRBV5-1, with D unresolved. The CDR3 is made up of 14 amino acids. Germline CDR1 reads SGHRS; CDR2 reads YFSETQ. The germline V and J ends were trimmed by 6 bases and 0 bases, with 7 bases remaining between them. The CDR3 coding sequence is TGCGCCAGCACCGACACCTCTGGGGCCAACGTCCTGACTTTC. Its protein is CASTDTSGANVLTF. Supplemented by reference TRBV5-1 and TRBJ2-6, the full variable domain reads KAGVTQTPRYLIKTRGQQVTLSCSPISGHRSVSWYQQTPGQGLQFLFEYFSETQRNKGNFPGRFSGRQFSNSRSEMNVSTLELGDSALYLCASTDTSGANVLTFGAGSRLTVL.

This clonotype was detected ten times or more. The rearrangement links TRBV5-5 to TRBJ1-5, with TRBD1 identical over 7 bases. V was pared by 1 base and J by 7 bases, with 5 bases of the junction left unmatched. Per the germline V gene, CDR1 is SGHKS and CDR2 is YYEKEE (reference sequence). The CDR3 has 14 amino acids. CDR3 loop: CASSLTGERQPQHF. CDR3 sequence (DNA): TGTGCCAGCAGCTTGACAGGGGAGCGGCAGCCCCAGCATTTT. The full variable domain, completed using reference TRBV5-5 and TRBJ1-5, is DAGVTQSPTHLIKTRGQQVTLRCSPISGHKSVSWYQQVLGQGPQFIFQYYEKEERGRGNFPDRFSARQFPNYSSELNVNALLLGDSALYLCASSLTGERQPQHFGDGTRLSIL.

This clonotype appeared a few times. The chain is built from TRBV6-5 and TRBJ2-2; 7 bases are a match to TRBD1. CDR1 and CDR2 from the germline V gene are MNHEY and SVGAGI. With 1 base clipped from V and 5 bases from J, the junction kept 7 bases outside the gene matches. The length of the CDR3 is 16 residues. CDR3 nucleotide sequence: TGTGCCAGCAGTTACTTGACCGGGACAGTAACCGGGGAGCTGTTTTTT. This sequence encodes CASSYLTGTVTGELFF.

In this sample, this clonotype turned up a few times. The CDR3 region has the DNA TGCAGTGGCCCAAGACAGGGAGCTAACTATGGCTACACCTTC. Its protein product is CSGPRQGANYGYTF. The chain joins TRBV20-1 to TRBJ1-2; TRBD1 matches 7 bases. This CDR3 spans 14 amino acids. J lost 0 bases, V lost 7 bases, and 8 bases had no gene match. Germline V gene lookup returns CDR1 DFQATT and CDR2 SNEGSKA (reference sequence).

This clonotype has just a few counts. This sequence joins TRBV29-1 and TRBJ2-1, with 10 bases lining up with TRBD2. The V gene's germline CDR1 is SQVTM and CDR2 ANQGSEA. V was clipped by 5 bases and J by 7 bases; unmatched bases: 23. There are 19 residues in the CDR3. The DNA for the CDR3 is TGCAGCGTTCTAGGAACTAGCGGGAATCGGGGCCCGGGGTTAAATGAGCAGTTCTTC. Translating gives CSVLGTSGNRGPGLNEQFF.

This clonotype was seen many times. The chain recombines TRBV28 with TRBJ2-1; 7 nucleotides align to TRBD1. The germline CDR1 and CDR2 sequences are MDHEN and SYDVKM. V shed 3 bases and J 0 bases; nucleotides not matched to a gene: 2. This CDR3 region has 15 residues. CDR3 bases: TGTGCCAGCAGTTTGACAGGGAGCTCCTACAATGAGCAGTTCTTC. Its protein product is CASSLTGSSYNEQFF.

This clonotype showed up many times. The rearrangement uses TRBV7-9 and TRBJ1-2; 9 bases match TRBD1. V shed 5 bases, J shed 4 bases, and the junction held 14 bases outside the gene matches. The CDR3 loop spans 17 amino acids. CDR1 is SEHNR, CDR2 FQNEAQ, per germline (reference sequence). CDR3 sequence reads: CASSAGDKQGAGYGYTF. In nucleotides, the CDR3 is TGTGCCAGCAGCGCAGGAGACAAACAGGGGGCAGGCTATGGCTACACCTTC.

This clonotype was counted a few times. This sequence joins TRBV20-1 and TRBJ2-5; 15 nucleotides line up with TRBD2. The germline gives CDR1 DFQATT, CDR2 SNEGSKA (reference sequence). V gave up 6 bases and J gave up 2 bases; unmatched junction bases: 16. The CDR3 is made up of 19 amino acids. The CDR3 loop is CSALNPFWTSGRVQETQYF. CDR3 bases: TGCAGTGCACTGAACCCCTTTTGGACTAGCGGGAGGGTTCAAGAGACCCAGTACTTC.

This chain links TRBV6-5 with TRBJ2-1; 7 bases are a match to TRBD1. V was pared by 7 bases and J by 9 bases, with 15 bases of the junction left unmatched. CDR1 MNHEY and CDR2 SVGAGI come from the germline V gene. There are 15 residues in the CDR3. The CDR3 protein is CASTQAQGVLSEQFF. The DNA for the CDR3 is TGTGCCAGCACCCAAGCGCAGGGGGTGCTCAGTGAGCAGTTCTTC.